A single sample is the source of the 14 T cell receptor beta chains below, sequenced in a study of blood T cell repertoires in COVID-19. Profiling relied on immunoSEQ multiplex PCR, and the TCRdb table lists in-frame clones only, not all of them. The table includes about 210,000 clones, 84% detected once. The sample consisted of peripheral blood. These receptors all stem from a woman in her forties or fifties with active or convalescent COVID-19.

J is TRBJ2-2 and V is TRBV24-1, with 8 bases that match TRBD1. This CDR3 has 14 residues. J gave up 2 bases and V 7 bases, and 2 bases lay outside the gene matches. CDR1 and CDR2 from the germline V gene are KGHDR and SFDVKD. This chain's CDR3 is CATRGQVNTGELFF. CDR3 coding DNA: TGTGCCACCAGGGGACAGGTAAACACCGGGGAGCTGTTTTTT.

The rearrangement uses TRBV28 and TRBJ2-7, with 8 positions matching TRBD2. J lost 2 bases, V lost 2 bases, and 5 bases had no gene match. CDR1 and CDR2 from the germline V gene are MDHEN and SYDVKM. CDR3 length: 15 amino acids. The CDR3, as DNA: TGTGCCAGCAGTTTACCCGGCGGGGGGCCCTACGAGCAGTACTTC. This translates into CASSLPGGGPYEQYF.

The V and J genes are TRBV29-1 and TRBJ1-1; no firm D call. Germline V gene data show CDR1 as SQVTM and CDR2 as ANQGSEA. This CDR3 has 14 amino acids. V dropped 4 bases and J dropped 0 bases, with 12 bases sitting between them. The CDR3: CSVVRNSMNTEAFF. The DNA of the CDR3 is TGCAGCGTTGTAAGGAACAGCATGAACACTGAAGCTTTCTTT. The variable domain in full, with the rest retrieved from reference TRBV29-1 and TRBJ1-1, is SAVISQKPSRDICQRGTSLTIQCQVDSQVTMMFWYRQQPGQSLTLIATANQGSEATYESGFVIDKFPISRPNLTFSTLTVSNMSPEDSSIYLCSVVRNSMNTEAFFGQGTRLTVV.

V is TRBV6-5 and J is TRBJ2-1; 7 nucleotides line up with TRBD1. The CDR3 consists of 15 residues. The V gene end was trimmed by 5 bases and the J gene end by 2 bases; junction bases not matched to a gene: 6. Germline V lookup: CDR1 MNHEY, CDR2 SVGAGI. This chain's CDR3 is CASSHRDSPYNEQFF. The CDR3 bases are TGTGCCAGCAGTCACCGGGACAGCCCCTACAATGAGCAGTTCTTC.

This clone is a singleton in its sample. The chain links TRBV7-9 to TRBJ2-2; 12 bases fit TRBD2. V dropped 3 bases and J dropped 4; count of bases not matched to a gene: 9. This CDR3 contains 18 residues. The germline CDR1 and CDR2 sequences are SEHNR and FQNEAQ (reference sequence). CDR3 bases: TGTGCCAGCAGCTTCTTCCTAGCGGGGGGGTTATTCACCGGGGAGCTGTTTTTT. This encodes CASSFFLAGGLFTGELFF. Full variable domain (missing parts from reference TRBV7-9 and TRBJ2-2): DTGVSQNPRHKITKRGQNVTFRCDPISEHNRLYWYRQTLGQGPEFLTYFQNEAQLEKSRLLSDRFSAERPKGSFSTLEIQRTEQGDSAMYLCASSFFLAGGLFTGELFFGEGSRLTVL.

The chain links TRBV7-3 to TRBJ2-1; the match to TRBD2 covers 7 bases. CDR3 length: 15 amino acids. The V gene's germline CDR1 is SGHTA and CDR2 FQGTGA. The trim removed 5 bases at V and 1 base at J, leaving 5 bases unmatched. The CDR3 reads CASSQGRESYNEQFF. The CDR3 DNA reads TGTGCCAGCAGCCAAGGGCGGGAGTCCTACAATGAGCAGTTCTTC.

The chain employs TRBV2 and TRBJ2-1; weak D call: TRBD2 (5 bases). The CDR3 consists of 11 residues. Germline V gene sequence: CDR1 SNHLY, CDR2 FYNNEI. Deletions cut 8 bases from V and 6 bases from J, with 8 bases between. As DNA, the CDR3 is TGTGCCAGCCAACGGGGCAATGAGCAGTTCTTC. It is translated as CASQRGNEQFF.

With respect to this clone: A junction end diverges from the germline sequence, so it may reflect a read error. The chain is built from TRBV3-1 (or the pseudogene TRBV3-2) and TRBJ1-2; TRBD1 might be the D (6 bases). The CDR3 runs 16 residues. CDR1 LGHDT and CDR2 YNNKEL come from the germline V gene (reference sequence). CDR3 DNA sequence: TGTGCCAGCAGCCAAACTGTAACCGGGACAAACTCTGGCTACACCTTC. Its translation: CASSQTVTGTNSGYTF.

V gene TRBV2 combines with J gene TRBJ2-1; 7 bases are a match to TRBD1. Per germline, CDR1 SNHLY and CDR2 FYNNEI. The CDR3 has 15 amino acids. J lost 1 base, V lost 3 bases, and 3 bases had no gene match. The chain's CDR3 is CASSEDRTSYNEQFF. The CDR3 DNA sequence: TGTGCCAGCAGTGAGGACAGGACGTCCTACAATGAGCAGTTCTTC.

This chain uses TRBV28 with TRBJ1-4; 9 positions match TRBD1. CDR3 length: 16 amino acids. Germline-derived CDR1 and CDR2 are MDHEN and SYDVKM. The ends lost 3 bases at V and 4 bases at J; junction bases unmatched: 6. CDR3: CASSLPGGQGNEKLFF. CDR3 bases: TGTGCCAGCAGTTTGCCCGGGGGACAGGGTAATGAAAAACTGTTTTTT.

The V call is TRBV14, the J call TRBJ2-1; maybe TRBD2 (6 bases). Germline V gene data show CDR1 as SGHDN and CDR2 as FVKESK. The CDR3 runs to 18 residues. V lost 4 bases, J lost 2 bases, and 21 bases lay in between. In nucleotides, the CDR3 is TGTGCCAGCAGCCCGCCCTTCGGGAGAGCCAACCCCTACAATGAGCAGTTCTTC. Its protein product is CASSPPFGRANPYNEQFF. The whole variable domain, filled in from reference TRBV14 and TRBJ2-1, reads EAGVTQFPSHSVIEKGQTVTLRCDPISGHDNLYWYRRVMGKEIKFLLHFVKESKQDESGMPNNRFLAERTGGTYSTLKVQPAELEDSGVYFCASSPPFGRANPYNEQFFGPGTRLTVL.

This chain connects TRBV28 to TRBJ2-7; tentatively, D is TRBD1 (5 bases). CDR1 is MDHEN and CDR2 is SYDVKM in the germline V gene. The CDR3 length is 12 residues. The V end lost 9 bases, the J end lost 4 bases, and 13 bases lay between the germline ends. The CDR3 sequence is CARTVPLYEQYV. CDR3 coding DNA: TGTGCCAGGACAGTGCCCCTGTACGAGCAGTACGTC.

The V and J genes are TRBV11-2 and TRBJ2-5; TRBD2 aligns across 8 bases. V shed 2 bases, J shed 2 bases, and the junction held 13 bases outside the gene matches. The CDR3 length is 18 residues. Germline V gene data show CDR1 as SGHAT and CDR2 as FQNNGV. CDR3 bases: TGTGCCAGCAGCTTACGGCGGCCTAGGACTAGCCGTCAAGAGACCCAGTACTTC. It codes for CASSLRRPRTSRQETQYF. Using reference TRBV11-2 and TRBJ2-5 for the parts outside the CDR3, the full variable domain is EAGVAQSPRYKIIEKRQSVAFWCNPISGHATLYWYQQILGQGPKLLIQFQNNGVVDDSQLPKDRFSAERLKGVDSTLKIQPAKLEDSAVYLCASSLRRPRTSRQETQYFGPGTRLLVL.

The chain carries TRBV29-1 and TRBJ1-2; 8 nucleotides match TRBD1. Germline values: CDR1 SQVTM, CDR2 ANQGSEA. The junction had 7 bases not matched to a gene; V was cut back by 6 bases and J by 7 bases. The length of the CDR3 is 12 residues. CDR3 amino acids: CSVGDRISGYTF. The CDR3 nucleotides read TGCAGCGTGGGGGACAGGATTAGTGGCTACACCTTC.